This paragraph reports one TCR beta chain. Its specificity is unknown. The trim removed 7 bases at V and 5 bases at J, leaving 8 bases unmatched. The CDR3 extends over 15 amino acids. This sample is drawn from a study of CD8 T cells in ankylosing spondylitis. Study-level results: Matched synovial fluid from ankylosing spondylitis patients was reported to be enriched for disease-linked clones.

One entry per CDR3 protein, called by TCRdb with MiXCR from the 5' RACE reads. There are about 190,000 distinct CDR3 sequences in the sample; under 15% occur only once, and approximately 11% lies in the top ten. This clonotype originated in a female donor with ankylosing spondylitis or in good health (not recorded which). The chain employs TRBV12-3 or TRBV12-4 and TRBJ2-5; 12 bases map to TRBD2. What was sequenced was blood, either unsorted or a sorted T cell fraction (not recorded which). The CDR3 nucleotides are TGTGCCAGCAACCCTAGCGGGAGGGCCGGGGAGACCCAGTACTTC. Encoded protein: CASNPSGRAGETQYF.